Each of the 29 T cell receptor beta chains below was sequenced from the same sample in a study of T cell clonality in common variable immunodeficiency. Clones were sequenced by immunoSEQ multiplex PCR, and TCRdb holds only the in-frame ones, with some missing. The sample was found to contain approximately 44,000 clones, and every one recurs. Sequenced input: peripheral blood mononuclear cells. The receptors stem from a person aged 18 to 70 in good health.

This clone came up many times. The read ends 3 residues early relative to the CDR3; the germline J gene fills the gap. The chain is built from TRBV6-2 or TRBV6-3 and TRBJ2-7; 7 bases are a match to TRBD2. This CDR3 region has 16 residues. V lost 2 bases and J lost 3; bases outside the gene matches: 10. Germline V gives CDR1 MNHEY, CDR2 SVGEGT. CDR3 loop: CASSYPSGRQGYEQYF. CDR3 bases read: TGTGCCAGCAGTTACCCTTCCGGGAGGCAGGGCTACGAG.

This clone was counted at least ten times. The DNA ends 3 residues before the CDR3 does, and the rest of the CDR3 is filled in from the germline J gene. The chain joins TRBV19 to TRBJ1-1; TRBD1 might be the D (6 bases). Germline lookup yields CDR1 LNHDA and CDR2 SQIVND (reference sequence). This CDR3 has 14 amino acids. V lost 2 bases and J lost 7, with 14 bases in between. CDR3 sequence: CASSIRGGQNEAFF. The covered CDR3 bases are TGTGCCAGTAGTATAAGGGGTGGACAGAATGAA.

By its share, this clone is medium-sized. The CDR3 DNA, read in part, is TGCGCCAGCAGCCAAGACGGGACAGGGGGCGCTGACACCGGGGAG. This codes for CASSQDGTGGADTGE. In full, the CDR3 reads CASSQDGTGGADTGELFF. This chain connects TRBV4-1 to TRBJ2-2; TRBD1 matches at 12 bases. The CDR3 extends 3 residues past the end of the read, so its final part is completed from the germline J gene. Germline V gene sequence: CDR1 MGHRA, CDR2 YSYEKL. Trimming at V came to 0 bases and at J to 3 bases, leaving 5 bases not matched to a gene. This CDR3 has 18 amino acids.

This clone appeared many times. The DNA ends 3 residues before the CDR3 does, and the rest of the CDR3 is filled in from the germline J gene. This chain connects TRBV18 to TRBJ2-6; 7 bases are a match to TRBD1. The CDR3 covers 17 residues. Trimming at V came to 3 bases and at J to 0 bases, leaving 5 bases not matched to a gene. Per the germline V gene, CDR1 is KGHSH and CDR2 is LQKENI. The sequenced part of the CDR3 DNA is TGTGCCAGCTCACCTAGGGGGCCGGTCTCTGGGGCCAACGTC. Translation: CASSPRGPVSGANV. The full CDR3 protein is CASSPRGPVSGANVLTF. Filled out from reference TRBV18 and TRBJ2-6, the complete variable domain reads NAGVMQNPRHLVRRRGQEARLRCSPMKGHSHVYWYRQLPEEGLKFMVYLQKENIIDESGMPKERFSAEFPKEGPSILRIQQVVRGDSAAYFCASSPRGPVSGANVLTFGAGSRLTVL.

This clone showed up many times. CDR3 DNA (partial): TGTGCCAGTAGTATAGGCCAGGGGCCTGTGGATGAG. It yields the protein CASSIGQGPVDE. The full-length CDR3 reads as CASSIGQGPVDEQFF. This rearrangement joins TRBV19 to TRBJ2-1; TRBD1 is a possible D gene (6 bases). The read gets to within 3 residues of the CDR3 end, and the germline J gene fills in the rest. This CDR3 comprises 15 residues. CDR1 and CDR2 from the germline V gene are LNHDA and SQIVND (reference sequence). The V end lost 1 base, the J end lost 8 bases, and 15 bases lay between the germline ends.

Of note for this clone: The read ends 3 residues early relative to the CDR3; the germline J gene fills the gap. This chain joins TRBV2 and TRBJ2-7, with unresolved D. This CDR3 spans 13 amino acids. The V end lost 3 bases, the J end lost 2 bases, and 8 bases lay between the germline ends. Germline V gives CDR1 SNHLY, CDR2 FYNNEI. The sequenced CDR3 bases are TGTGCCAGCAGTGAGTTTCTAACCTACGAG. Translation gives CASSEFLTYE. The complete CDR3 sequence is CASSEFLTYEQYF.

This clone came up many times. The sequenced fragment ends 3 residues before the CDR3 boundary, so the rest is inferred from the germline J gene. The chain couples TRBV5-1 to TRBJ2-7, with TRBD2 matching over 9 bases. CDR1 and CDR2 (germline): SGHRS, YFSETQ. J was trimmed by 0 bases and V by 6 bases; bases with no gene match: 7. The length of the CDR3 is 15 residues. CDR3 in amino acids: CASTSWTSDSYEQYF. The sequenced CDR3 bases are TGCGCCAGCACCTCGTGGACTAGCGACTCCTACGAG.

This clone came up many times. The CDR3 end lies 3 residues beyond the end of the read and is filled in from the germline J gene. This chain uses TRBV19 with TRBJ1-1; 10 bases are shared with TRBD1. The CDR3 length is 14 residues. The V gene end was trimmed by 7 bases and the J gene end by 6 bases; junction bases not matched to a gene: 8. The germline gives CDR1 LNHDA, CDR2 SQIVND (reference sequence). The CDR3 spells CASTIDRGLAEAFF. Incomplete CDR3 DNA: TGTGCCAGTACCATTGACAGGGGGCTAGCTGAA.

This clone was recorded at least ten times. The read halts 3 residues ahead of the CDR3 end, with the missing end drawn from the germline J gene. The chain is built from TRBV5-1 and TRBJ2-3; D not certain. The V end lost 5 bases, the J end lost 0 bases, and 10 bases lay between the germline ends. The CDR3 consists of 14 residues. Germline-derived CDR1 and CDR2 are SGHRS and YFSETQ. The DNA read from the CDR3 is TGCGCCAGCAGTAGGGCTACTAGCACAGATACG. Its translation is CASSRATSTDT. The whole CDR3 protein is CASSRATSTDTQYF.

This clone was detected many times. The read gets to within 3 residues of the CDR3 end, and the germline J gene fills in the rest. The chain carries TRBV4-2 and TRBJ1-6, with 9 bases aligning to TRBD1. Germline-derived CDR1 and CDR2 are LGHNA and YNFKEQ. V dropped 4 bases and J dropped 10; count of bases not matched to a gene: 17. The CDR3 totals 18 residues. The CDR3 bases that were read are TGTGCCAGCAGCCTAACGCAAGGGACCGGGACAGGGAGGTCACCC. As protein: CASSLTQGTGTGRSP. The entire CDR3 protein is CASSLTQGTGTGRSPLHF.

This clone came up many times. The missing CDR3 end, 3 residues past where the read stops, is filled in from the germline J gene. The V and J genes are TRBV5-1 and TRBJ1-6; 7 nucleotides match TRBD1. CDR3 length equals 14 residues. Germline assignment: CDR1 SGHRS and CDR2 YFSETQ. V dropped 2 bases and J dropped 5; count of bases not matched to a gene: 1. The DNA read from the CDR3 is TGCGCCAGCAGCTTCGGACAGGATAATTCACCC. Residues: CASSFGQDNSP. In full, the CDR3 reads CASSFGQDNSPLHF.

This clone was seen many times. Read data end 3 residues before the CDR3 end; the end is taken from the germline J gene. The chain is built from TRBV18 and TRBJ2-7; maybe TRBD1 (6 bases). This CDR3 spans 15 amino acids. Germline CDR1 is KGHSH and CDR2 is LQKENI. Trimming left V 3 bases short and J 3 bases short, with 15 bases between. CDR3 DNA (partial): TGTGCCAGCTCACCCCCGGGACAAAAGGGCTACGAG. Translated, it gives CASSPPGQKGYE. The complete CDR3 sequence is CASSPPGQKGYEQYF.

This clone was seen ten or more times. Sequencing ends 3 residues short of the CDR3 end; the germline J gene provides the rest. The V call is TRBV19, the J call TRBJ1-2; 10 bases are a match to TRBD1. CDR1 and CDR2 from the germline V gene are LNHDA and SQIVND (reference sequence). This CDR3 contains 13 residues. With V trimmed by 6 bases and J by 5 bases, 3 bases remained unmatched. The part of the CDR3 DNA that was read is TGTGCCAGTAGCCGGGACAGGGGATATGGC. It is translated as CASSRDRGYG. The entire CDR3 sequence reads CASSRDRGYGYTF. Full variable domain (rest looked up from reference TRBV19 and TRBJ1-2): DGGITQSPKYLFRKEGQNVTLSCEQNLNHDAMYWYRQDPGQGLRLIYYSQIVNDFQKGDIAEGYSVSREKKESFPLTVTSAQKNPTAFYLCASSRDRGYGYTFGSGTRLTVV.

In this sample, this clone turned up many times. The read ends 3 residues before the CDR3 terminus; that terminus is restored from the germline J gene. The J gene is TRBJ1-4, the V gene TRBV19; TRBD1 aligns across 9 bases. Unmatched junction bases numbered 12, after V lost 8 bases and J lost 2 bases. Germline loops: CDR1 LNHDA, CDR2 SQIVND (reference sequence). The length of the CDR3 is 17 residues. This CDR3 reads CASSTGQGLMTNEKLFF. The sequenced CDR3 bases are TGTGCCAGTTCAACCGGACAGGGGTTGATGACTAATGAAAAA.

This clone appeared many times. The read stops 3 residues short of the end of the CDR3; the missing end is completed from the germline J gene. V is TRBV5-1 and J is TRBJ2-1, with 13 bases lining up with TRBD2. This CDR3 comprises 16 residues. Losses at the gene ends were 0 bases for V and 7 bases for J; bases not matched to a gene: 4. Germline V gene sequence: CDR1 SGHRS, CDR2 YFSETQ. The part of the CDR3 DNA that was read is TGCGCCAGCAGCTTGGGCGGGACTAGCGGGGTAAATGAG. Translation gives CASSLGGTSGVNE. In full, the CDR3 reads CASSLGGTSGVNEQFF.

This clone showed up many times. The sequenced CDR3 bases are TGTGCCAGCAGCCAGTACAGGGGAAGCTATGGC. Amino acid sequence: CASSQYRGSYG. In full, the CDR3 is CASSQYRGSYGYTF. The V call is TRBV4-2, the J call TRBJ1-2; 7 bases line up with TRBD1. The read terminates 3 residues before the CDR3 end, so the remaining end is supplied by the germline J gene. The CDR3 has 14 residues. The V gene end was trimmed by 3 bases and the J gene end by 4 bases; junction bases not matched to a gene: 5. CDR1 is LGHNA and CDR2 is YNFKEQ in the germline V gene.

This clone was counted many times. The DNA read from the CDR3 is TGTGCCAGCAAGGGGACTAGCGGGAGTAATGAG. Its translation is CASKGTSGSNE. The CDR3 as a whole reads CASKGTSGSNEQFF. The chain couples TRBV12-3 or TRBV12-4 to TRBJ2-1; 14 bases agree with TRBD2. With the read ending 3 residues before the CDR3 end, the germline J gene is used to fill in that end. The V segment lost 7 bases and the J segment 7 bases; nucleotides outside the gene matches: 3. This CDR3 is built from 14 residues.

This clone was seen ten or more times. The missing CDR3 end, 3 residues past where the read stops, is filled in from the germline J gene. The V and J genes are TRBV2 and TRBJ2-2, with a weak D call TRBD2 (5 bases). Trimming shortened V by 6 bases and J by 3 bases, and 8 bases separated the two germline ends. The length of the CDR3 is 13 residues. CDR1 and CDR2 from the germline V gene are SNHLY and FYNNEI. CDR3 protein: CASRLGYTGELFF. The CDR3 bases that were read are TGTGCCAGCAGACTAGGTTACACCGGGGAG.

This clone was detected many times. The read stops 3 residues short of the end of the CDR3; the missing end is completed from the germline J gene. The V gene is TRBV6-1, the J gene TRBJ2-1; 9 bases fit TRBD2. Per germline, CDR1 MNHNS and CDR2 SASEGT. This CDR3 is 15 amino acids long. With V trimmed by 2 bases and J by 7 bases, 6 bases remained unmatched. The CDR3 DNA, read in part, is TGTGCCAGCAGTGAAAACGGACTAGCGAGTAATGAG. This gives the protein CASSENGLASNE. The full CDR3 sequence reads CASSENGLASNEQFF.

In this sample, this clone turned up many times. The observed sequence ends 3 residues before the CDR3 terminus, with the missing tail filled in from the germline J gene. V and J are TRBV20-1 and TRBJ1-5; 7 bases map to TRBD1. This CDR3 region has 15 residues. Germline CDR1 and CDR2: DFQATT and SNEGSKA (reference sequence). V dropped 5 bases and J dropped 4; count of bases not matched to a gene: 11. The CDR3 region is CSARDSWVGNQPQHF. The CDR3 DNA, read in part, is TGCAGTGCTCGGGACAGCTGGGTAGGAAATCAGCCC.

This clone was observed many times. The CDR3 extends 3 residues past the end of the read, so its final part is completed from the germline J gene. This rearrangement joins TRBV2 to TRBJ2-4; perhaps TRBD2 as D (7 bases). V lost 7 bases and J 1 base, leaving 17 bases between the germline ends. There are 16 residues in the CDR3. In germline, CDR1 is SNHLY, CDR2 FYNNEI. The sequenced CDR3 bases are TGTGCCAGCAACGGGGGGCGGGATCGGGCCAAAAACATT. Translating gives CASNGGRDRAKNI. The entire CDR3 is CASNGGRDRAKNIQYF.

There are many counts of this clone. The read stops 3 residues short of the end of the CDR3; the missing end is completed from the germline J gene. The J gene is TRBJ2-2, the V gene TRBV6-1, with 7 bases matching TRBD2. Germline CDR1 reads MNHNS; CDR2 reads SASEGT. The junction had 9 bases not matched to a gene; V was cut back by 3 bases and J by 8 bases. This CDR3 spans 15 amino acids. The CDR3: CASSDKAGEGGELFF. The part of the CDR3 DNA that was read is TGTGCCAGCAGTGATAAGGCGGGAGAGGGTGGGGAG.

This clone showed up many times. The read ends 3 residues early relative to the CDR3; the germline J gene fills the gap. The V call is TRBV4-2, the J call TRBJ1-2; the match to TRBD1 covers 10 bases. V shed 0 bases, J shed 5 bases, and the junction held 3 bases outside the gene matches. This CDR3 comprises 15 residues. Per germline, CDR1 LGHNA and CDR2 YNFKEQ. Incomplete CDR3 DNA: TGTGCCAGCAGCCAAGAAGACAGGGGGCCTTATGGC. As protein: CASSQEDRGPYG. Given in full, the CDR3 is CASSQEDRGPYGYTF.

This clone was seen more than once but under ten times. Incomplete CDR3 DNA: TGCAGTGCTAGTGGGGGGACAGGGAAGGACACTGAA. It translates to CSASGGTGKDTE. The full CDR3 sequence reads CSASGGTGKDTEAFF. The V gene is TRBV20-1, the J gene TRBJ1-1; 9 nucleotides align to TRBD1. The read ends 3 residues shy of where the CDR3 ends; the end is completed using the germline J gene. V shed 3 bases and J 3 bases; nucleotides not matched to a gene: 8. The CDR3 covers 15 residues. Per the germline V gene, CDR1 is DFQATT and CDR2 is SNEGSKA (reference sequence).

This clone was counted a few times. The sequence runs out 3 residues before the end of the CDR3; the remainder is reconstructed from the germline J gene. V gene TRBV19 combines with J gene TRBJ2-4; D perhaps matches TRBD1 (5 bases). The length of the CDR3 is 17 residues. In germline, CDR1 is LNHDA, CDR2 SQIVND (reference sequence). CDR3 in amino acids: CASSIGHPHSRGYGQYF. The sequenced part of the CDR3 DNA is TGTGCCAGTAGTATCGGACATCCTCATTCCAGAGGCTATGGT.

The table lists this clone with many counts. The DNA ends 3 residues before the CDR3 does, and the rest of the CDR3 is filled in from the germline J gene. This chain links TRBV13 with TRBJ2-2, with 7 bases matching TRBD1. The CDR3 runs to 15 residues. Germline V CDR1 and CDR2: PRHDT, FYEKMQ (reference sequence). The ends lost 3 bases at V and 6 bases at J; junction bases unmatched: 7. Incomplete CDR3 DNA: TGTGCCAGCAGCTTTGGCAGGGGGTTTGCCGGGGAG. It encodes CASSFGRGFAGE. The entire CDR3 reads CASSFGRGFAGELFF.

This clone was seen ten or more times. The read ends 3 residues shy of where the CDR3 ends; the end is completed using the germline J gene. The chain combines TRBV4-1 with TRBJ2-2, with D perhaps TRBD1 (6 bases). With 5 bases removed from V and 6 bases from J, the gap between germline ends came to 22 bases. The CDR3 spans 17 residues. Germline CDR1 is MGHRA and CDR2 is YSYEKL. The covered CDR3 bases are TGCGCCAGCAGCGAATCACTCCGGGACATACTGCCCGGGGAG. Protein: CASSESLRDILPGE. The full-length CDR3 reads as CASSESLRDILPGELFF.

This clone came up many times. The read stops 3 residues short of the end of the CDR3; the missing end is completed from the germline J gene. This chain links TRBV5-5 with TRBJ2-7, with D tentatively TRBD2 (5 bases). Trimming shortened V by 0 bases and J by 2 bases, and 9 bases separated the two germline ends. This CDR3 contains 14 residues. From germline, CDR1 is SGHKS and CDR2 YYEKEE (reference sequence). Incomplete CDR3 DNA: TGTGCCAGCAGCTTGGCTAGCCTGACCTACGAG. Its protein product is CASSLASLTYE. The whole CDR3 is CASSLASLTYEQYF.

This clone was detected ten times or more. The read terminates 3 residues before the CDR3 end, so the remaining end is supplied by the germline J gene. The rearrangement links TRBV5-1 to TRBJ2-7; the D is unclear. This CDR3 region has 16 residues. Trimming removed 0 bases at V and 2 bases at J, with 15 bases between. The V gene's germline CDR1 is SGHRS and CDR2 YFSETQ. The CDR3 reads CASSLVRSYSTYEQYF. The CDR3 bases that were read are TGCGCCAGCAGCTTGGTCAGGAGCTACTCCACCTACGAG.